One and the same sample provided the 17 T cell receptor beta chains below, sequenced in a study of neoadjuvant anti-PD-1 for oral cavity cancer. Measured with immunoSEQ multiplex PCR; TCRdb has only the in-frame clones, and not every one. The sample shows 55,000 to 75,000 clones, around 80% of them seen only once. Sample: PBMCs, taken before nivolumab (anti-PD-1) treatment. Source of these receptors: a person between 35 and 79 years old with oral cavity squamous cell carcinoma.

The chain links TRBV12-5 to TRBJ1-5; no clear D gene. The CDR3 has 15 residues. V dropped 6 bases and J dropped 3 bases, with 15 bases sitting between them. Per germline, CDR1 LGHNT and CDR2 FRNRAP. This chain's CDR3 is CASGPSQGFNQPQHF. The CDR3 DNA reads TGTGCTAGTGGCCCCTCCCAAGGGTTCAATCAGCCCCAGCATTTT.

The chain uses TRBV21-1 and TRBJ1-5; the listed D gene, TRBD1, was not tested against the DNA. TRBV21-1 constitutes a pseudogene. The CDR3 has 14 amino acids. This CDR3 is CASCLRGSNQPQHF. CDR3 sequence (DNA): TGTGCCAGCTGCCTTAGGGGGAGCAATCAGCCCCAGCATTTT.

The chain has TRBV9 and TRBJ2-5; possibly TRBD1 for D (7 bases). The V end lost 7 bases, the J end lost 5 bases, and 18 bases lay between the germline ends. Germline loops: CDR1 SGDLS, CDR2 YYNGEE. This CDR3 region has 14 residues. The CDR3 sequence is CASSGGGRVETQYF. CDR3 in DNA: TGTGCCAGCTCTGGAGGGGGCCGGGTCGAGACCCAGTACTTC.

The chain uses TRBV28 and TRBJ2-7, with a possible D match to TRBD1 (5 bases). The length of the CDR3 is 14 residues. CDR1 is MDHEN and CDR2 is SYDVKM in the germline V gene. Trimming removed 5 bases at V and 2 bases at J, with 13 bases between. Here the CDR3 DNA reads TGTGCCAGCAGTCTTGGGGCAACTCCCTACGAGCAGTACTTC. Amino acids: CASSLGATPYEQYF.

This clone was seen only a few times. The chain uses TRBV7-3 and TRBJ2-2; TRBD2 matches 7 bases. J was trimmed by 3 bases and V by 5 bases; bases with no gene match: 6. This CDR3 is 15 amino acids long. Germline V gene lookup returns CDR1 SGHTA and CDR2 FQGTGA. The CDR3 DNA is TGTGCCAGCAGCATCTCTAGCGGACACACCGGGGAGCTGTTTTTT. It codes for CASSISSGHTGELFF.

The genes are TRBV19 and TRBJ1-5; D is ambiguous. V lost 5 bases, J lost 7 bases, and 12 bases lay in between. The CDR3 runs 13 residues. The germline V gene has CDR1 LNHDA and CDR2 SQIVND (reference sequence). The CDR3 coding sequence is TGTGCCAGTAGTGAGGCCCTACGGCAGCCCCAGCATTTT. It codes for CASSEALRQPQHF.

The rearrangement uses TRBV9 and TRBJ1-1, with D uncertain. The CDR3 covers 15 residues. CDR1 is SGDLS and CDR2 is YYNGEE in the germline V gene. V lost 4 bases, J lost 1 base, and 14 bases lay in between. The DNA for the CDR3 is TGTGCCAGCAGCCCCCGAGGCCTGGGGAACACTGAAGCTTTCTTT. Translation gives CASSPRGLGNTEAFF.

This sequence joins TRBV9 and TRBJ2-3, with 9 bases identical to TRBD2. V gave up 3 bases and J gave up 6 bases; unmatched junction bases: 11. Germline CDR1 is SGDLS and CDR2 is YYNGEE. CDR3 length: 16 residues. Written as DNA, the CDR3 is TGTGCCAGCAGCGGACAAGCCGGGACTAGCTTCGATACGCAGTATTTT. It codes for CASSGQAGTSFDTQYF. Drawing the rest from reference TRBV9 and TRBJ2-3, the complete variable domain is DSGVTQTPKHLITATGQRVTLRCSPRSGDLSVYWYQQSLDQGLQFLIQYYNGEERAKGNILERFSAQQFPDLHSELNLSSLELGDSALYFCASSGQAGTSFDTQYFGPGTRLTVL.

The chain links TRBV12-5 to TRBJ2-1; the match to TRBD1 covers 7 bases. Trimming took 7 bases from V and 2 from J; bases not matched to a gene: 8. Germline V gene sequence: CDR1 LGHNT, CDR2 FRNRAP. This CDR3 has 15 residues. In DNA, the CDR3 is TGTGCTAGTGCCACGACAGGGACGGCCTACAATGAGCAGTTCTTC. Translated: CASATTGTAYNEQFF. The full variable domain, rest sourced from reference TRBV12-5 and TRBJ2-1, is DARVTQTPRHKVTEMGQEVTMRCQPILGHNTVFWYRQTMMQGLELLAYFRNRAPLDDSGMPKDRFSAEMPDATLATLKIQPSEPRDSAVYFCASATTGTAYNEQFFGPGTRLTVL.

V gene TRBV11-2 combines with J gene TRBJ2-6; D not certain. Germline CDR1 reads SGHAT; CDR2 reads FQNNGV. The V and J ends lost 7 bases and 2 bases respectively, with 0 bases between them. The CDR3 totals 11 residues. The CDR3 bases are TGTGCCAGCACTGGGGCCAACGTCCTGACTTTC. Translation: CASTGANVLTF.

This clone has only one observation. V and J are TRBV5-1 and TRBJ2-6; the D gene is possibly TRBD1 (5 bases). CDR3 size: 15 residues. Germline lookup yields CDR1 SGHRS and CDR2 YFSETQ. V lost 2 bases, J lost 4 bases, and 10 bases lay in between. CDR3 residues: CASSFQGFGANVLTF. Written as DNA, the CDR3 is TGCGCCAGCAGCTTTCAGGGATTCGGGGCCAACGTCCTGACTTTC. The whole variable domain, remainder taken from reference TRBV5-1 and TRBJ2-6, is KAGVTQTPRYLIKTRGQQVTLSCSPISGHRSVSWYQQTPGQGLQFLFEYFSETQRNKGNFPGRFSGRQFSNSRSEMNVSTLELGDSALYLCASSFQGFGANVLTFGAGSRLTVL.

Notes on this clone: Within the sample, other DNA sequences also encode this same CDR3. The chain employs TRBV7-2 and TRBJ2-5, with D unresolved. The CDR3 is 13 residues long. CDR1 and CDR2 from the germline V gene are SGHTA and FQGNSA. V gave up 5 bases and J gave up 1 base, with 8 bases separating them. This CDR3 reads CASSLTPQETQYF. In nucleotides, the CDR3 is TGTGCCAGCAGCCTGACACCCCAAGAGACCCAGTACTTC.

The V call is TRBV9, the J call TRBJ2-2, with D unresolved. Per the germline V gene, CDR1 is SGDLS and CDR2 is YYNGEE. Trimming took off 4 bases at V and 6 bases at J, with 13 bases between the two ends. The CDR3 totals 14 residues. This CDR3 reads CASSLAPSAGELFF. CDR3 coding DNA: TGTGCCAGCAGCTTAGCCCCTTCTGCCGGGGAGCTGTTTTTT.

The rearrangement uses TRBV5-6 and TRBJ1-1; D possibly corresponds to TRBD1 (5 bases). The CDR3 runs 15 residues. Germline V lookup: CDR1 SGHDT, CDR2 YYEEEE. With 1 base removed from V and 1 base from J, the gap between germline ends came to 11 bases. This CDR3 reads CASSLRGTGNTEAFF. Written as DNA, the CDR3 is TGTGCCAGCAGCTTGCGAGGGACGGGGAACACTGAAGCTTTCTTT. Complete variable domain (other parts from reference TRBV5-6 and TRBJ1-1): DAGVTQSPTHLIKTRGQQVTLRCSPKSGHDTVSWYQQALGQGPQFIFQYYEEEERQRGNFPDRFSGHQFPNYSSELNVNALLLGDSALYLCASSLRGTGNTEAFFGQGTRLTVV.

V and J are TRBV6-6 and TRBJ1-2, with 7 positions matching TRBD1. Trimming cost V 2 bases and J 8 bases; bases outside gene matches: 2. The germline gives CDR1 MNHNY, CDR2 SVGAGI (reference sequence). The CDR3 covers 12 residues. In DNA form, the CDR3 reads TGTGCCAGCAGTTACGACAGGGACGGCTACACCTTC. This translates into CASSYDRDGYTF.

The chain is built from TRBV9 and TRBJ2-1; 9 positions match TRBD1. The CDR3 has 16 residues. Per the germline V gene, CDR1 is SGDLS and CDR2 is YYNGEE. Trimming removed 3 bases from V and 2 bases from J; junction bases left unmatched: 6. CDR3 nucleotide sequence: TGTGCCAGCAGCGACCAGGGACAGGGACCCTACAATGAGCAGTTCTTC. Residues: CASSDQGQGPYNEQFF.

The chain is built from TRBV11-2 and TRBJ2-1; no firm D call. The CDR3 extends over 16 amino acids. V was shortened by 1 base and J by 0 bases, with 10 bases between the two germline ends. Germline-derived CDR1 and CDR2 are SGHAT and FQNNGV. The CDR3 protein is CASSLGKSSSYNEQFF. CDR3 sequence (DNA): TGTGCCAGCAGCTTAGGTAAATCGAGCTCCTACAATGAGCAGTTCTTC.